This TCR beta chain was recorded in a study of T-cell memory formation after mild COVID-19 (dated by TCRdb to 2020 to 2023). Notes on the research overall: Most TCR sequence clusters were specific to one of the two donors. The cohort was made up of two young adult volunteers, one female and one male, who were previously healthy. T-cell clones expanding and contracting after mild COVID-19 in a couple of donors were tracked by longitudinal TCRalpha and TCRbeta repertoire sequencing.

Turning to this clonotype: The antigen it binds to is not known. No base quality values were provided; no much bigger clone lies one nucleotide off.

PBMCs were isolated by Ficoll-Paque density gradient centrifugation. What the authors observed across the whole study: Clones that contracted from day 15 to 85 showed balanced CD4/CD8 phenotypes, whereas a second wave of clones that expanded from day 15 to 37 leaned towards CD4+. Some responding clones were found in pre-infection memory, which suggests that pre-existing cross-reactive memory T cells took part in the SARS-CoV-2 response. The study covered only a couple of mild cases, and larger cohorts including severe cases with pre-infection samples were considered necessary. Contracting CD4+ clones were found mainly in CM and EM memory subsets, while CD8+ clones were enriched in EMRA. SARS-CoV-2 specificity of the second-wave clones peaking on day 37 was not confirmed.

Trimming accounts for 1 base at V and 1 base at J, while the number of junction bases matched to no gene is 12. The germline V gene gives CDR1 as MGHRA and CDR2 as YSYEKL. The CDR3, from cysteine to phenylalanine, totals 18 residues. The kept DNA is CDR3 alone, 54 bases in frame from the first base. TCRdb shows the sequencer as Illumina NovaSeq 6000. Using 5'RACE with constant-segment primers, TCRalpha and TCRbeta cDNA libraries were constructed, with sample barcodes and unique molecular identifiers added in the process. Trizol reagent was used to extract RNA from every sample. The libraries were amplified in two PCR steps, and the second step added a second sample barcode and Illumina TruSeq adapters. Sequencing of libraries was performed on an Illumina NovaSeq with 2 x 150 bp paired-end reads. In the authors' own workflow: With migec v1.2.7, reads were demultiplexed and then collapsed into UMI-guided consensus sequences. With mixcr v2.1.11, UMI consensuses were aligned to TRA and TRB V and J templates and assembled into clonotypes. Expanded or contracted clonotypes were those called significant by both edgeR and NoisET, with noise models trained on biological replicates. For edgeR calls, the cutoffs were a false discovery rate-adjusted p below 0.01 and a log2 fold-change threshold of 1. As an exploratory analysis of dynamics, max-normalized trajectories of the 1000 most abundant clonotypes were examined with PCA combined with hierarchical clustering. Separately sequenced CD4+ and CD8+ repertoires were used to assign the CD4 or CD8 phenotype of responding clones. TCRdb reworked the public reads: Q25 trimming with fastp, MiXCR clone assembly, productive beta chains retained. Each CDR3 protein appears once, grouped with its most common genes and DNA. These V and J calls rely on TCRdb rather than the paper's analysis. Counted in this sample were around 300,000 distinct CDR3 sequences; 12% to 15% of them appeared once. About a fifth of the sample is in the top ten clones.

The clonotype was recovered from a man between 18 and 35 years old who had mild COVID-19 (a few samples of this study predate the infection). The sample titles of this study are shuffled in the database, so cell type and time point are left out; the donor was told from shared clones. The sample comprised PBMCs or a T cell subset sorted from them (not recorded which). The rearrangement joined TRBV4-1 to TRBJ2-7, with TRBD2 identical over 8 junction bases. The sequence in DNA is TGCGCCAGCAGCCAAGCGCATCTGATGGCGGGGGGTTCCTACGAGCAGTACTTC. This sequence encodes CASSQAHLMAGGSYEQYF.